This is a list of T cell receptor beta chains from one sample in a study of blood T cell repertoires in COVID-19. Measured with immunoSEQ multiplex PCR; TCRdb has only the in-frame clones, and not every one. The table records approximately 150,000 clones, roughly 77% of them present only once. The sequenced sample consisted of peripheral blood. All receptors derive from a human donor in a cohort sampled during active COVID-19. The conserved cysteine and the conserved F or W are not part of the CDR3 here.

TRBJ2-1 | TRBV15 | ATSRDRGGYNEQF
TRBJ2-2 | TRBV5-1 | ASSLSANTGELF
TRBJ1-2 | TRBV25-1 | ASSDPRVYYGYT
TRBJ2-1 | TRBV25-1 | ASPRLAKPNEQF
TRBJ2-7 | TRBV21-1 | ASSWLDRDPYEQY
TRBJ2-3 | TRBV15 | ATSRAGTGGNTQY
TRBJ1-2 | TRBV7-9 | ASSLMHPGDYGYT
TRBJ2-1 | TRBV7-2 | ASSLTLASYEQF
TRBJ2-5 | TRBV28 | ASSSPPQGRETQY
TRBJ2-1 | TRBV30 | AWSRGAGAYNEQF
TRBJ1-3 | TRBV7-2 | ASSPQIYGSGNTIY
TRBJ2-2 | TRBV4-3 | ASSQESGGTGELF
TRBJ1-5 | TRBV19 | ASKGSVGNQPQH
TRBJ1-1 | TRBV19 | ASSPRGGGTEAF
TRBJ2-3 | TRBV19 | ASSMSTRTDTQY
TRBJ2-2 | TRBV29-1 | SAATLAGAVGGELF
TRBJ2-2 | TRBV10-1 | ASSTGGRNTGELF
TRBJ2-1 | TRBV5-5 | ASSLTGSYNEQF
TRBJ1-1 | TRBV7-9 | ASSLFRGEILTEAF
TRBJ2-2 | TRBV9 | ASSPRGAQNTGELF
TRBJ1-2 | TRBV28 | ASRKPGNYGYT
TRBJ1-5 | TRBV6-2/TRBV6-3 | ASSLRDREYRMGNQPQH
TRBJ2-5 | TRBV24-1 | ATSDPDRGFKTQY
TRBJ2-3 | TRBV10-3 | AISVGAGGTTDTQY
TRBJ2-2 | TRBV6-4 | ASSVLAGDAGELF
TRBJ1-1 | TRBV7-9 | ASSLARNTEAF
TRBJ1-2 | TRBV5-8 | ASSLFVHPGIYGYT